This T cell receptor (beta chain) was documented in a study of response to subunit inactivated influenza vaccine. Study-wide results and limits: Each seasonal influenza vaccination, the authors suggested, recruits few new T cells.

TCRdb reprocessed the RT-PCR reads with MiXCR, giving one entry per CDR3 protein. This table holds approximately 530,000 distinct CDR3 sequences, more than 7% found once. V was cut by 4 bases and J by 4 bases, with 12 bases left in between. The CDR3 totals 14 residues. CDR1 SGHRS and CDR2 YFSETQ come from the germline V gene. This clonotype was found many times. Antigen specificity is unknown. The sequencing used PBMCs from blood, collected less than 30 months after vaccination. This TCR was sampled from a man aged 45 to 75 who received an inactivated influenza vaccine. This chain links TRBV5-1 with TRBJ1-5, with a tentative D call TRBD1 (6 bases). In nucleotides, the CDR3 is TGCGCCAGCAGCCCGGACAGCCTGAATCAGCCCCAGCATTTT. Its protein product is CASSPDSLNQPQHF.